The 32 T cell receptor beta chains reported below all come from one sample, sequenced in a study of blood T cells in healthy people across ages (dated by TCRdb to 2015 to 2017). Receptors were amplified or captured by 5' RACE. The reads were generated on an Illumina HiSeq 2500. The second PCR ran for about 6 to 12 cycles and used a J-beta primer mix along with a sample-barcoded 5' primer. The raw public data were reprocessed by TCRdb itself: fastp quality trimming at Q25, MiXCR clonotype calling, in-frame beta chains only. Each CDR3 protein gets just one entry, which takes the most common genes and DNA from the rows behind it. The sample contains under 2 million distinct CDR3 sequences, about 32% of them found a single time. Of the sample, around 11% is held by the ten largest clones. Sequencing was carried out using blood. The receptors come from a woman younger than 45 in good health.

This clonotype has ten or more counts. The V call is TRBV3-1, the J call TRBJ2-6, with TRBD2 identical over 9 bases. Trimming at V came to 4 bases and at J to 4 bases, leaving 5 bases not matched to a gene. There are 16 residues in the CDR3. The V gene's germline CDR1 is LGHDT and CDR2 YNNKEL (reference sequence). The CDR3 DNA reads TGTGCCAGCAGCCCACGACTAGCGGCCGGGGCCAACGTCCTGACTTTC. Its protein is CASSPRLAAGANVLTF.

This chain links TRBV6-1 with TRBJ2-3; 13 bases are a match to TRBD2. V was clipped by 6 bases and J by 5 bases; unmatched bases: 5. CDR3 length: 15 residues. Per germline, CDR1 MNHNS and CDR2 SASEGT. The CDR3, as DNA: TGTGCCAGCAGGGCCGGACTAGCGGGAGAAGATACGCAGTATTTT. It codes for CASRAGLAGEDTQYF.

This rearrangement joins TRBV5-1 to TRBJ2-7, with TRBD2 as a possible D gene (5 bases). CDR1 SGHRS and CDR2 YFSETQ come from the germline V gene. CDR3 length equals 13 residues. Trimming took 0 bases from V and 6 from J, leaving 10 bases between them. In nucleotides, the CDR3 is TGCGCCAGCAGCTTGGAGGGAGAGAGCGAGCAGTACTTC. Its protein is CASSLEGESEQYF.

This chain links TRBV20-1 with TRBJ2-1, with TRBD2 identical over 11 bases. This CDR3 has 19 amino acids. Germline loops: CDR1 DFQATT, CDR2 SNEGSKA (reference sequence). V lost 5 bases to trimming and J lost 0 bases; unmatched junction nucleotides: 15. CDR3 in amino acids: CSAGELAGELYFSYNEQFF. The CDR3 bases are TGCAGTGCTGGCGAACTAGCGGGAGAGCTCTACTTCTCCTACAATGAGCAGTTCTTC.

The CDR3 sequence: CASSFAGTLPEQYF. CDR3 coding DNA: TGTGCCAGCAGTTTTGCCGGGACTCTACCCGAGCAGTACTTC. The rearrangement uses TRBV28 and TRBJ2-7; D perhaps matches TRBD2 (6 bases). The V gene's germline CDR1 is MDHEN and CDR2 SYDVKM. The CDR3 loop spans 14 amino acids. V lost 3 bases and J 6 bases, leaving 15 bases between the germline ends. The whole variable domain, remainder taken from reference TRBV28 and TRBJ2-7, is DVKVTQSSRYLVKRTGEKVFLECVQDMDHENMFWYRQDPGLGLRLIYFSYDVKMKEKGDIPEGYSVSREKKERFSLILESASTNQTSMYLCASSFAGTLPEQYFGPGTRLTVT.

The CDR3 here is CASSFLIAGVSGEQYF. CDR3 coding DNA: TGTGCCAGCAGTTTCCTGATAGCGGGGGTATCCGGCGAGCAGTACTTC. The chain is built from TRBV12-3 or TRBV12-4 and TRBJ2-7, with 9 bases aligning to TRBD2. With 3 bases clipped from V and 6 bases from J, the junction kept 12 bases outside the gene matches. This CDR3 spans 16 amino acids.

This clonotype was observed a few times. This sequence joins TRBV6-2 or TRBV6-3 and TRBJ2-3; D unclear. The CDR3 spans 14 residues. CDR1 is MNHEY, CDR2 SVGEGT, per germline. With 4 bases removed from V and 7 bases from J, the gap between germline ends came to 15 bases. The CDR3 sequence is CASSSQRMGYTQYF. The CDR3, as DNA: TGTGCCAGCAGTTCCCAACGGATGGGATATACGCAGTATTTT.

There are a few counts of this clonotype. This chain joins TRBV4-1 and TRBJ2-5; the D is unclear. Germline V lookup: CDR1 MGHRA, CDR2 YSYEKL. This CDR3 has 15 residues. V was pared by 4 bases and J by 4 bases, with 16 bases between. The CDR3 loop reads CASSPPPPSLETQYF. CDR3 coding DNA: TGCGCCAGCAGCCCGCCACCCCCGAGTTTAGAGACCCAGTACTTC.

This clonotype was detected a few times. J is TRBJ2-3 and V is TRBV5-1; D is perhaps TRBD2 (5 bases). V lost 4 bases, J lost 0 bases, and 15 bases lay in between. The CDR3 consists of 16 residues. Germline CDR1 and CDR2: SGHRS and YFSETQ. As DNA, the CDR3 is TGCGCCAGCAGCCCGGAGGCCCACTCAAGCACAGATACGCAGTATTTT. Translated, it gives CASSPEAHSSTDTQYF.

The DNA for the CDR3 is TGTGCCAGCAGCTTAAGTGCAGGGGCAATCTATGGCTACACCTTC. Protein sequence: CASSLSAGAIYGYTF. V gene TRBV7-3 combines with J gene TRBJ1-2; possibly TRBD1 for D (6 bases). CDR1 is SGHTA and CDR2 is FQGTGA in the germline V gene. The CDR3 sequence is 15 residues long. V was pared by 1 base and J by 4 bases, with 13 bases between.

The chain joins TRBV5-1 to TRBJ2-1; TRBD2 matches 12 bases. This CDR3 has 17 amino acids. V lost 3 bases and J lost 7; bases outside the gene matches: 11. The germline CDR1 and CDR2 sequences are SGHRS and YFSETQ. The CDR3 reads CASSSRLAGEQRNEQFF. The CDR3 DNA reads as TGCGCCAGCAGCTCAAGACTAGCGGGGGAGCAAAGGAATGAGCAGTTCTTC. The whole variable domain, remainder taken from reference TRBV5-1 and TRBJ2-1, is KAGVTQTPRYLIKTRGQQVTLSCSPISGHRSVSWYQQTPGQGLQFLFEYFSETQRNKGNFPGRFSGRQFSNSRSEMNVSTLELGDSALYLCASSSRLAGEQRNEQFFGPGTRLTVL.

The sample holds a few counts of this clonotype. CDR3 DNA: TGTGCCAGCAGTTTTTCCATCGACGGGTTCTTGGGCTACACCTTC. Amino acids: CASSFSIDGFLGYTF. V and J are TRBV12-3 or TRBV12-4 and TRBJ1-2; D remains unclear. The V end lost 3 bases, the J end lost 8 bases, and 19 bases lay between the germline ends. There are 15 residues in the CDR3.

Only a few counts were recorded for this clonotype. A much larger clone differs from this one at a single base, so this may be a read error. In DNA form, the CDR3 reads TGTGTCAGCAGCTTAGCGTGGCAGACCTACACGCAGTATTTT. This sequence encodes CVSSLAWQTYTQYF. This chain joins TRBV7-2 and TRBJ2-3, with a tentative D call TRBD2 (5 bases). The CDR3 spans 14 residues. Looked up from germline, CDR1 is SGHTA and CDR2 is FQGNSA.

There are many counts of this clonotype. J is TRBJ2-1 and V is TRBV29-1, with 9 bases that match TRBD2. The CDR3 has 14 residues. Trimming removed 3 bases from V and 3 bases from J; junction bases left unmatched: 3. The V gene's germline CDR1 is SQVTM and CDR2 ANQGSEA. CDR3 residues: CSVEAGGFYNEQFF. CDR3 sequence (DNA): TGCAGCGTTGAGGCGGGAGGGTTCTACAATGAGCAGTTCTTC.

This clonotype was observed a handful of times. Here the CDR3 reads CASSYRGLRQYF. In DNA form, the CDR3 reads TGTGCCAGCAGTTACAGGGGGCTTAGGCAGTACTTC. The genes are TRBV12-3 or TRBV12-4 and TRBJ2-7; 9 bases agree with TRBD1. CDR3 length equals 12 residues. J gave up 9 bases and V 4 bases, and 4 bases lay outside the gene matches.

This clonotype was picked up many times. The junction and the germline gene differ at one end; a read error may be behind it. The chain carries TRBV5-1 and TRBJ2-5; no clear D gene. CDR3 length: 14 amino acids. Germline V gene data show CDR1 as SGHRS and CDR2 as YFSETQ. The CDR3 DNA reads TGTGCCAGCAGCTTAGGAGCAGCGAAGGAGACCCAGTACTTC. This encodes CASSLGAAKETQYF.

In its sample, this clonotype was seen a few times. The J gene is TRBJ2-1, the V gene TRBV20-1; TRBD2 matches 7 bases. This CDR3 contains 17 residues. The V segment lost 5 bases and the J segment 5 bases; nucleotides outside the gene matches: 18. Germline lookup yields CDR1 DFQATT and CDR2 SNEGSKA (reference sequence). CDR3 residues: CSAGPMSLASTDNEQFF. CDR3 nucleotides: TGCAGTGCTGGACCTATGTCACTAGCGTCAACGGACAATGAGCAGTTCTTC.

The CDR3 loop reads CASSLGLAEGQNEQFF. In DNA form, the CDR3 reads TGTGCCAGCAGCCTCGGACTAGCGGAAGGGCAAAATGAGCAGTTCTTC. The genes are TRBV7-2 and TRBJ2-1, with 10 bases that match TRBD2. The CDR3 runs 16 residues. The germline V gene has CDR1 SGHTA and CDR2 FQGNSA. Trimming at V came to 5 bases and at J to 7 bases, leaving 11 bases not matched to a gene.

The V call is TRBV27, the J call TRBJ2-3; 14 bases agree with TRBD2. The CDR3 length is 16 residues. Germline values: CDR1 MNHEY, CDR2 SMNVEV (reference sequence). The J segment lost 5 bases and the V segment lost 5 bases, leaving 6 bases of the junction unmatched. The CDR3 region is CASSPGLAGAGDTQYF. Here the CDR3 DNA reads TGTGCCAGCAGTCCGGGACTAGCGGGGGCGGGAGATACGCAGTATTTT.

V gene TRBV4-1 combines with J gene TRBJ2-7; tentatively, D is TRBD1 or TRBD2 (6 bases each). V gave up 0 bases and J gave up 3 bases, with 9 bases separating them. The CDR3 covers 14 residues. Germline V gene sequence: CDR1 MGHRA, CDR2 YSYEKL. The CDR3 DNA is TGCGCCAGCAGCCAAGATGAGGGGGGCTACGAGCAGTACTTC. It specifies CASSQDEGGYEQYF.

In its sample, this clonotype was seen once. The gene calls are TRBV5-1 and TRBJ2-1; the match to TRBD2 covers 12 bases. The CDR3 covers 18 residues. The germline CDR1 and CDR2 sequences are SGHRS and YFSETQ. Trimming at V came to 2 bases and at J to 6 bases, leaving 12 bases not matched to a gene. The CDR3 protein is CASSLRSSGGAPVNEQFF. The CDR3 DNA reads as TGCGCCAGCAGCTTAAGATCTAGCGGGGGGGCCCCTGTCAATGAGCAGTTCTTC. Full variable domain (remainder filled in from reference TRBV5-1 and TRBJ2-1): KAGVTQTPRYLIKTRGQQVTLSCSPISGHRSVSWYQQTPGQGLQFLFEYFSETQRNKGNFPGRFSGRQFSNSRSEMNVSTLELGDSALYLCASSLRSSGGAPVNEQFFGPGTRLTVL.

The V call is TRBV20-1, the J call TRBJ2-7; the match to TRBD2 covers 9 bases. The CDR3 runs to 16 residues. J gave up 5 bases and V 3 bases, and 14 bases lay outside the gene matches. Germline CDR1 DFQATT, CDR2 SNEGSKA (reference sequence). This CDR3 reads CSASKTIGGRGDEQYF. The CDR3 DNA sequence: TGCAGTGCTAGCAAAACCATCGGCGGGAGGGGCGACGAGCAGTACTTC.

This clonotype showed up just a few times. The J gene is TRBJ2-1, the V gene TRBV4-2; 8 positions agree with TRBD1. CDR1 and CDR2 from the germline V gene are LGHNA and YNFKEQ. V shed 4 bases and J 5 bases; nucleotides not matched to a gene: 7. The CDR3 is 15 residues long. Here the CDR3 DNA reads TGTGCCAGCAGCCCGGACAGGGCCATGGACAATGAGCAGTTCTTC. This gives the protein CASSPDRAMDNEQFF.

CDR3: CSAMYPSRNPVGEQYF. In nucleotides, the CDR3 is TGCAGTGCTATGTACCCTAGCCGCAACCCTGTTGGAGAGCAGTACTTC. The rearrangement links TRBV20-1 to TRBJ2-5; perhaps TRBD2 as D (5 bases). The CDR3 is 16 residues long. From germline, CDR1 is DFQATT and CDR2 SNEGSKA (reference sequence). Trimming cost V 4 bases and J 11 bases, with 29 bases left between them.

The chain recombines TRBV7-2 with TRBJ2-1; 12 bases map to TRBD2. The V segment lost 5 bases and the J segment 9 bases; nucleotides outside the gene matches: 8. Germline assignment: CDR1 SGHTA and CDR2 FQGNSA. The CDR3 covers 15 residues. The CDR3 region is CASSKLAGGPFEQFF. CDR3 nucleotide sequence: TGTGCCAGCAGCAAGCTAGCGGGAGGGCCTTTTGAGCAGTTCTTC. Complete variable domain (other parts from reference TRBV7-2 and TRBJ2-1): GAGVSQSPSNKVTEKGKDVELRCDPISGHTALYWYRQSLGQGLEFLIYFQGNSAPDKSGLPSDRFSAERTGGSVSTLTIQRTQQEDSAVYLCASSKLAGGPFEQFFGPGTRLTVL.

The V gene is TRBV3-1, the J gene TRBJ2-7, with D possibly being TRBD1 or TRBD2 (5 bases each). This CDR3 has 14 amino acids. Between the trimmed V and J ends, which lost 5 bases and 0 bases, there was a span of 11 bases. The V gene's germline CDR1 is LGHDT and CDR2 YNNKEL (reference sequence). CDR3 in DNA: TGTGCCAGCAGCAAGGACGGGGCCTCCTACGAGCAGTACTTC. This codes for CASSKDGASYEQYF.

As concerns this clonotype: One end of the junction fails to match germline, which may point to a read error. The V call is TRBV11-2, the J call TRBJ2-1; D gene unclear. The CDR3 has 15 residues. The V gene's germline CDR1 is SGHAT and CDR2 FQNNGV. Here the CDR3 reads CACSPKDRPYNEQFF. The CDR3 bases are TGTGCCTGCAGCCCGAAGGACCGCCCTTACAATGAGCAGTTCTTC.

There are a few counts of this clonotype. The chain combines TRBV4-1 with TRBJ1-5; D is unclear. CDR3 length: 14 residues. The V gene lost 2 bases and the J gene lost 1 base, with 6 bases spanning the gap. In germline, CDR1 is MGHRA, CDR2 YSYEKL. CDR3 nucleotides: TGCGCCAGCAGCCAAACACAGAGCAATCAGCCCCAGCATTTT. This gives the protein CASSQTQSNQPQHF.

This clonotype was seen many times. The DNA of the CDR3 is TGTGCCGGGGGTCTAGCGTCGGACGTGCAGTACTTC. Residues: CAGGLASDVQYF. The V call is TRBV6-5, the J call TRBJ2-5, with a weak D call TRBD2 (6 bases). This CDR3 spans 12 amino acids. Germline CDR1 reads MNHEY; CDR2 reads SVGAGI. V lost 11 bases and J lost 11, with 21 bases in between.

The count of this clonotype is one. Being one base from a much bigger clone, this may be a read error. The CDR3 DNA sequence: TGTGCCAGCAGCCGGACTAGCGGGGGGTTCGAGCAGTACTTC. Amino acids: CASSRTSGGFEQYF. The chain carries TRBV12-3 or TRBV12-4 and TRBJ2-7; 14 bases agree with TRBD2. V shed 6 bases, J shed 6 bases, and the junction held 4 bases outside the gene matches. The CDR3 extends over 14 amino acids.

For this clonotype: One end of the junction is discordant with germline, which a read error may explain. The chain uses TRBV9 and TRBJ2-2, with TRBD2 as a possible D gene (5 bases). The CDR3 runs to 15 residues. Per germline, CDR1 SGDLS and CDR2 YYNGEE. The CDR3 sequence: CASSVDQAQTGERFF. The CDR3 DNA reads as TGTGCCAGCAGCGTAGACCAAGCCCAGACCGGGGAGCGGTTTTTT.

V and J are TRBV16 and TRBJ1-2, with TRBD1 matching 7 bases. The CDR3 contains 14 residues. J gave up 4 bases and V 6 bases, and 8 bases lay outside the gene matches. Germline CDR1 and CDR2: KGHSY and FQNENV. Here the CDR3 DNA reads TGTGCCAGCAGTCCTTACAGGGGTACCTATGGCTACACCTTC. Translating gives CASSPYRGTYGYTF.